This T cell receptor beta chain stems from a study of blood T cell repertoires in COVID-19. Turning to the study itself: COVID-19 samples collected from the United States, Italy and Spain covered acute and convalescent phases.

This clone was observed once. The V gene's germline CDR1 is LGHDT and CDR2 YNNKEL (reference sequence). The ends were cut back, 8 bases at V and 10 bases at J, with 15 bases in the middle. The CDR3 covers 13 residues. The authors' processing: For nucleated cells, counts were estimated from reference gene primer amplification. Some clones are missing from TCRdb's copy, which holds only in-frame ones; the method was immunoSEQ multiplex PCR. V and J calls and clone size are those listed in that table; D and trimming were worked out from the DNA. The data hold 60,000 to 75,000 clones, with approximately 82% observed a single time.

The clonotype originates from a human donor in a cohort sampled during active COVID-19. The chain is built from TRBV3-1 (or the pseudogene TRBV3-2) and TRBJ1-6; a weak D match, TRBD1 (5 bases). The sequenced sample consisted of peripheral blood. The CDR3, as DNA: TGTGCCAGCCTTCCAGGGCGGGGGTCACCCCTCCACTTT. It specifies CASLPGRGSPLHF.